A selection of T cell receptor beta chains follows, all from one sample in a study of CD4 and CD8 cells across lung adenocarcinoma regions. TCRdb reanalysed the PCR reads using MiXCR and keeps one entry per CDR3 protein. The sample gives about 19,000 distinct CDR3 sequences, roughly 46% of which show up once; roughly 18% is in the top ten. The sample consisted of CD4+ T cells from the margin of a lung tumor. These receptors all stem from a male donor with lung adenocarcinoma. The CD4 and CD8 labels of this study may be unreliable. Both conserved end residues are part of each CDR3. Each record gives: V gene, J gene, clone size, D gene, CDR3 DNA, CDR3 protein. A D gene is named only where the DNA matches it firmly. Clone size is shown for a subset of rows, as once, few, many or a class of expanded clone.

V: TRBV4-2
J: TRBJ2-1
size: many
D: .
DNA: TGTGCCAGCAGCCAAGGGGTCCTCGAGCGCAATGAGCAGTTCTTC
CDR3: CASSQGVLERNEQFF

V: TRBV27
J: TRBJ1-2
size: many
D: .
DNA: TGTGCCAGCAGTTCGCAGGGTAACGATGGCTACACCTTC
CDR3: CASSSQGNDGYTF

V: TRBV6-1
J: TRBJ2-7
size: many
D: .
DNA: TGTGCCAGCCGAGCCCATAGCCACGAGCAGTACTTC
CDR3: CASRAHSHEQYF

V: TRBV27
J: TRBJ2-5
size: medium-sized
D: .
DNA: TGTGCCAGCAGTTTTACCGGGACCGCAAGGACCCAGTACTTC
CDR3: CASSFTGTARTQYF

V: TRBV6-5
J: TRBJ1-1
size: medium-sized
D: .
DNA: TGTGCCAGCAGTTACGCGTTCGGGGGGCTGGAGGTGAACACTGAAGCTTTCTTT
CDR3: CASSYAFGGLEVNTEAFF

V: TRBV18
J: TRBJ1-1
size: few
D: TRBD1
DNA: TGTGCCAGCTCACAGGGACAGATCCCTGAAGCTTTCTTT
CDR3: CASSQGQIPEAFF

V: TRBV6-1
J: TRBJ1-2
size: medium-sized
D: .
DNA: TGTGCCAGCAGCCTGAGTTTGGGGGGCTTATGGAACGTTTATGGCTACACCTTC
CDR3: CASSLSLGGLWNVYGYTF

V: TRBV4-2
J: TRBJ2-2
size: many
D: .
DNA: TGTGCCAGCAGCCAAGAACCAGGGGCGAACACCGGGGAGCTGTTTTTT
CDR3: CASSQEPGANTGELFF

V: TRBV6-1
J: TRBJ2-7
size: many
D: .
DNA: TGTGCCAGCACCTCACTTGGCTACGAGCAGTACTTC
CDR3: CASTSLGYEQYF

V: TRBV10-1
J: TRBJ2-3
size: many
D: TRBD2
DNA: TGCGCCAGCAGTGACGGGCTAGCGGGAGACCTAGATACGCAGTATTTT
CDR3: CASSDGLAGDLDTQYF

V: TRBV4-1
J: TRBJ2-3
size: many
D: .
DNA: TGCGCCAGCAGCCAAGTATTTACGGCCGGGCAGCACTTAGATACGCAGTATTTT
CDR3: CASSQVFTAGQHLDTQYF

V: TRBV27
J: TRBJ2-5
size: .
D: .
DNA: TGTGCCAGCAGTGCGGGGCGCGGGGGCCCTGACCCAGAGACCCAGTACTTC
CDR3: CASSAGRGGPDPETQYF

V: TRBV10-3
J: TRBJ2-7
size: .
D: TRBD2
DNA: TGTGCCATCAGTGAGGGGACTAGCGGGCCTACCTACGAGCAGTACTTC
CDR3: CAISEGTSGPTYEQYF

V: TRBV27
J: TRBJ2-3
size: few
D: .
DNA: TGTGCCAGCAGTTTATTCAACACAGATACGCAGTATTTT
CDR3: CASSLFNTDTQYF

V: TRBV10-2
J: TRBJ2-4
size: once
D: .
DNA: TGCGGCAGCAGGGGGGTGTCAGGGACAGATACTCAGTACTTC
CDR3: CGSRGVSGTDTQYF

V: TRBV27
J: TRBJ2-3
size: .
D: .
DNA: TGTGCCAGGGGGACCGGATTTCAATACACAGATACCCAGTATTTT
CDR3: CARGTGFQYTDTQYF

V: TRBV7-9
J: TRBJ2-3
size: .
D: TRBD2
DNA: TGTGCCAGCATGCCACTAGCGGTTAGCACAGATACGCAGTATTTT
CDR3: CASMPLAVSTDTQYF

V: TRBV27
J: TRBJ2-3
size: .
D: .
DNA: TGTGCCAGCAGTCCTGGCCGCGGGGCTGCGAGCCAAAATACGCAGTACTTT
CDR3: CASSPGRGAASQNTQYF

V: TRBV6-1
J: TRBJ2-1
size: .
D: .
DNA: TGTGCCAGCAGAACAGGGCAGCGGTCCTCCTACAATGAGCAGTTCTTC
CDR3: CASRTGQRSSYNEQFF

V: TRBV29-1
J: TRBJ2-2
size: .
D: TRBD2
DNA: TGCAGCGTTCTTAGTGGTCTCGCGGGGGCCGGGGAGCTGTTTTTT
CDR3: CSVLSGLAGAGELFF

V: TRBV6-1
J: TRBJ2-1
size: .
D: TRBD1
DNA: TGTGCCAGCAGACGGCAGGGGGCTAGCAATGAGCAGTTCTTC
CDR3: CASRRQGASNEQFF

V: TRBV6-1
J: TRBJ2-6
size: many
D: .
DNA: TGTGCCAGCAGCGAAACAAGTCTCTCTGGGGCCAACGTCCTGACTTTC
CDR3: CASSETSLSGANVLTF

V: TRBV3-1
J: TRBJ2-3
size: few
D: TRBD2
DNA: TGTGCCAGCAGCCACTTTAGCGGGAGAGGCACAGATACGCAGTATTTT
CDR3: CASSHFSGRGTDTQYF

V: TRBV6-2/TRBV6-3
J: TRBJ2-1
size: few
D: .
DNA: TGTGCCAGCAGACGTACGCGGCTGGAGACCCAGTTCTTC
CDR3: CASRRTRLETQFF

V: TRBV6-5
J: TRBJ2-5
size: medium-sized
D: .
DNA: TGTGCCAGCAGAATACTTAGGAGCCAAGAGACCCAGTACTTC
CDR3: CASRILRSQETQYF

V: TRBV6-1
J: TRBJ2-4
size: .
D: .
DNA: TGTGCCAGTCGCGGGTCCGGGGGCAGTTGGAACATTCAGTACTTC
CDR3: CASRGSGGSWNIQYF

V: TRBV28
J: TRBJ1-4
size: many
D: .
DNA: TGTGCCAGCAGCTCCGGGACGGTAAAAGAAAAACTGTTTTTT
CDR3: CASSSGTVKEKLFF

V: TRBV27
J: TRBJ2-4
size: .
D: .
DNA: TGTGGCCGCAGGACGGGGTTTCGAGCCACAAACATGCAGTACTTC
CDR3: CGRRTGFRATNMQYF

V: TRBV27
J: TRBJ2-3
size: once
D: .
DNA: TGTGCCAGCAGTCCGGGCCGAGGGGCCCGTGACACAGATACCCAGTATTTC
CDR3: CASSPGRGARDTDTQYF

V: TRBV7-6
J: TRBJ2-7
size: many
D: .
DNA: TGTGCCAGCAGCTTAGTTTCCGGGTTTCAGGGCGAGCAGTACTTC
CDR3: CASSLVSGFQGEQYF

V: TRBV6-1
J: TRBJ2-2
size: .
D: TRBD2
DNA: TGTGCCAGCAGTCGAGGACTAGCGGGGGGGAACACCGGGGAGCTGTTTTTT
CDR3: CASSRGLAGGNTGELFF

V: TRBV27
J: TRBJ2-5
size: few
D: .
DNA: TGTGCCAGTAACCGGGCCTTGGGGGGAGAGTTCTTC
CDR3: CASNRALGGEFF

V: TRBV29-1
J: TRBJ1-1
size: .
D: TRBD1
DNA: TGCAGCGTTGAGGGGGCAGGGGGCGCAGACACTGAAGCTTTCTTT
CDR3: CSVEGAGGADTEAFF

V: TRBV7-9
J: TRBJ2-1
size: .
D: TRBD2
DNA: TGTGCCAGCAGCCCTGCTAGGCTAGCGGGAGGGTTCGCCAACTCCTACAATGAGCAGTTCTTC
CDR3: CASSPARLAGGFANSYNEQFF

V: TRBV9
J: TRBJ2-7
size: few
D: TRBD2
DNA: TGTGCCAGCAGCGTAGAGAGCGGGGCCCCCTACGAGCAGTACTTC
CDR3: CASSVESGAPYEQYF

V: TRBV6-5
J: TRBJ1-6
size: .
D: TRBD1
DNA: TGTGCCAGCAGTTACTCGATAGTGGGGACAGGGGATTCACCCCTCCACTTT
CDR3: CASSYSIVGTGDSPLHF

V: TRBV6-5
J: TRBJ2-4
size: .
D: .
DNA: TGTGCCAGCAGTTCGGGGCAGGGCGGCAAAGATACTCAGTACTTC
CDR3: CASSSGQGGKDTQYF

V: TRBV11-2
J: TRBJ2-1
size: medium-sized
D: TRBD2
DNA: TGTGCCAGCAGTGGTTTAACTAGCGGCCCCTACAATGAGCAGTTCTTC
CDR3: CASSGLTSGPYNEQFF

V: TRBV4-1
J: TRBJ1-3
size: few
D: TRBD1
DNA: TGCGCCAGCAGCCACCTAGGACAGGGTGCTGGAAACACCATATATTTT
CDR3: CASSHLGQGAGNTIYF

V: TRBV6-1
J: TRBJ2-7
size: .
D: .
DNA: TGTGCCAGCAGTCGGGGACACGGGCCATCCTACGAGCAGTACTTC
CDR3: CASSRGHGPSYEQYF